This is a list of T cell receptor beta chains from one sample in a study of vaccination effects on CD4 cells after COVID-19. The antigens of these receptors remain unknown. Here immunoSEQ multiplex PCR was the method, and the copy in TCRdb shows in-frame clones only, minus some. This sample has tens of thousands of clones, with 60% to 80% found just once. The sequenced sample was CD4+ T cells from PBMCs cultured without peptide, obtained before COVID-19 vaccination. The receptors were gathered from a human donor who had a prior SARS-CoV-2 infection. CDR3s include the opening cysteine and the closing phenylalanine or tryptophan. D genes are given only for firm matches. Where a row states a size, it is once, few, many or the class of an expanded clone; other rows omit it.

j_call v_call d_call clone_size cdr3_nt cdr3_aa
TRBJ2-7 TRBV6-5 TRBD2 - TGTGCCAGCAGGAGAGCGGGAGTAGCTTACGAGCAGTACTTC CASRRAGVAYEQYF
TRBJ2-7 TRBV5-4 TRBD1 - TGTGCCAGCAGCTCCTGGGGGACAGGGCACTCCTACGAGCAGTACTTC CASSSWGTGHSYEQYF
TRBJ2-1 TRBV5-4 TRBD2 - TGTGCCAGCAGCTTAGGCGGGAGAATCTACAATGAGCAGTTCTTC CASSLGGRIYNEQFF
TRBJ1-3 TRBV5-1 - - TGCGCCAGCAGCTTGGGAGGTACCCCAAACACCATATATTTT CASSLGGTPNTIYF
TRBJ2-7 TRBV11-1 TRBD2 - TGTGCCAGCAGCTTAGGGACTAGCGGCTACGAGCAGTACTTC CASSLGTSGYEQYF
TRBJ2-7 TRBV6-1 - once TGTGCCAGCAGTGAATTTCACAGCTCCTACGAGCAGTACTTC CASSEFHSSYEQYF
TRBJ2-1 TRBV10-3 - few TGTGCCATCAGTGAGGGGTATGAGCAGTTCTTC CAISEGYEQFF
TRBJ2-7 TRBV11-2 - - TGTGCCAGCAGCTTAAGGAGTCCAGGACCCTACGAGCAGTACTTC CASSLRSPGPYEQYF
TRBJ2-2 TRBV6-5 TRBD1 - TGTGCCAGCAGGTGGACAGGCGGCACCGGGGAGCTGTTTTTT CASRWTGGTGELFF
TRBJ2-2 TRBV27 TRBD2 - TGTGCCAGCAGTTTAGAGATACTAGCGGGGTTTCCGGGGGAGCTGTTTTTT CASSLEILAGFPGELFF
TRBJ1-5 TRBV7-2 - - TGTGCCAGCAGCTTAGTCGGAGGGTACCTTATACCCCAGCATTTT CASSLVGGYLIPQHF
TRBJ1-5 TRBV3-1/TRBV3-2 - - TGTGCCAGCAGTATGCAGGGATTTAGCAATCAGCCCCAGCATTTT CASSMQGFSNQPQHF
TRBJ1-2 TRBV6-2/TRBV6-3 - - TGTGCCAGCAGTAGAGCCGTGGCATTCTATGGCTACACCTTC CASSRAVAFYGYTF
TRBJ1-1 TRBV2 - few TGTGCCAGCAGTGTAATGACAGTCGACACTGAAGCTTTCTTT CASSVMTVDTEAFF
TRBJ2-7 TRBV19 - - TGTGCCAGTAGTCCCACCGGGGTCAGCTACGAGCAGTACTTC CASSPTGVSYEQYF
TRBJ2-1 TRBV4-2 TRBD2 - TGTGCCAGCAGCCGGGATAGCGGGGGCGTTTATCAGCAGTTCTTC CASSRDSGGVYQQFF
TRBJ2-2 TRBV24-1 - - TGTGCCACCAGTGTGAACACCGGGGAGCTGTTTTTT CATSVNTGELFF
TRBJ2-6 TRBV2 TRBD1 - TGTGCCAGCACCGGGTATCCTCCGGGACAGGGGGCGCCCGGGGCCAACGTCCTGACTTTC CASTGYPPGQGAPGANVLTF
TRBJ2-1 TRBV7-3 - few TGTGCCAGCAGCTTAGACAGCAGCTCCTACAATGAGCAGTTCTTC CASSLDSSSYNEQFF
TRBJ2-3 TRBV5-1 - - TGCGCCAGCAGCTTGGGTCTAGCGACAGATACGCAGTATTTT CASSLGLATDTQYF
TRBJ2-7 TRBV21-1 - - TGTGCCAGCAGCCCGCAGGGACAGGGCTACGAGCAGTACTTC CASSPQGQGYEQYF
TRBJ2-1 TRBV14 - few TGTGCCAGCAGCCAAGCGGTCCGCGGACTTGAGCAGTTCTTC CASSQAVRGLEQFF
TRBJ2-7 TRBV18 TRBD2 - TGTGCCAGCTCAATCACTAGCGGGAGAGTCTCCTACGAGCAGTACTTC CASSITSGRVSYEQYF
TRBJ2-2 TRBV11-3 TRBD2 few TGTGCCAGCGGCCCGGGACTAGTAGAGACCGGGGAGCTGTTTTTT CASGPGLVETGELFF
TRBJ2-3 TRBV7-2 TRBD2 - TGTGCCAGCAGCTTAAGGCGACCACTAGCGGGAGGACGCACAGATACGCAGTATTTT CASSLRRPLAGGRTDTQYF
TRBJ2-7 TRBV7-3 TRBD1 - TGTGCCAGCAGCTTAAGAGGATCAACCGGGACAGGGGTATACGAGCAGTACTTC CASSLRGSTGTGVYEQYF
TRBJ2-2 TRBV6-5 - - TGTGCCAGCAGCAACTCGGGGACCGGGGAGCTGTTTTTT CASSNSGTGELFF
TRBJ1-2 TRBV6-5 - - TGTGCCAGCAGCCTATCACCCGGGGTCGGCTATGGCTACACCTTC CASSLSPGVGYGYTF
TRBJ1-6 TRBV7-3 - - TGTGCCAGCAGCACCACTCCAAATTCACCCCTCCACTTT CASSTTPNSPLHF
TRBJ1-2 TRBV2 - - TGTGCCAGCAAGGACCCTAACTATGGCTACACCTTC CASKDPNYGYTF
TRBJ1-6 TRBV5-1 - - TGCGCCAGCAGCTTGTCCACCGACAGGCGTTACTCACCCCTCCACTTT CASSLSTDRRYSPLHF
TRBJ1-2 TRBV3-1/TRBV3-2 - few TGTGCCAGCAGCCAGGGGCCCTATGGCTACACCTTC CASSQGPYGYTF
TRBJ1-4 TRBV5-6 - few TGTGCCAGCAGCTCCCTAGACAAGACTAATGAAAAACTGTTTTTT CASSSLDKTNEKLFF
TRBJ2-7 TRBV5-6 TRBD1 - TGTGCCAGCAGCTTGGCGACAGGGGCCTACGAGCAGTACTTC CASSLATGAYEQYF
TRBJ2-5 TRBV5-8 - - TGTGCCAGCAGCCGACGGACGACCCCGGACTTC CASSRRTTPDF
TRBJ2-2 TRBV19 - - TGTGCCAGCCGCCGGGACACCAACACCGGGGAGCTGTTTTTT CASRRDTNTGELFF
TRBJ1-1 TRBV3-1/TRBV3-2 - few TGTGCCAGCAGCCAAGAGGGAGGCAGGGGAGGCGACACTGAAGCTTTCTTT CASSQEGGRGGDTEAFF
TRBJ2-5 TRBV14 - - TGTGCCAGCAGCCGTTTGGGCGGCCAAGAGACCCAGTACTTC CASSRLGGQETQYF
TRBJ2-1 TRBV7-3 TRBD2 - TGTGCCAGCAGCTTAGGGGGGGGAAATGTATACAATGAGCAGTTCTTC CASSLGGGNVYNEQFF
TRBJ2-7 TRBV7-9 TRBD2 few TGTGCCAGCAGCTTCTCAACTAGCGGACCATCTACGAACCAGTACTTC CASSFSTSGPSTNQYF
TRBJ1-2 TRBV19 - few TGTGCCAGTAGTATAACTGACAGAACCTATGGCTACACCTTC CASSITDRTYGYTF
TRBJ1-1 TRBV19 - - TGTGCCAGTAGATACATGAGCTCAAACACTGAAGCTTTCTTT CASRYMSSNTEAFF
TRBJ2-5 TRBV7-3 TRBD2 - TGTGCCAGCAGCTTAATAGCGGGGGGGTCGCAAGAGACCCAGTACTTC CASSLIAGGSQETQYF
TRBJ2-2 TRBV4-1 - - TGCGCCAGCAGCCAAGTCTCCGTTAGGTGGACCGGGGAGCTGTTTTTT CASSQVSVRWTGELFF
TRBJ2-7 TRBV5-6 - - TGTGCCAGCAGCCGTGGGGGCGAGCAGGCAACCTACGAGCAGTACTTC CASSRGGEQATYEQYF
TRBJ1-2 TRBV9 - - TGTGCCAGCAGCGTATTATCGGGTCACGGCTACACCTTC CASSVLSGHGYTF
TRBJ1-1 TRBV7-8 - once TGTGCCAGCAGCTTATTGGCGGACACTGAAGCTTTCTTT CASSLLADTEAFF
TRBJ2-1 TRBV6-4 TRBD2 - TGTGCCAGCAGACCCCTACTAGCGGGAGTTCAGGGGTACAATGAGCAGTTCTTC CASRPLLAGVQGYNEQFF
TRBJ2-7 TRBV27 TRBD1 few TGTGCCAGCAGTTCACCGGGACAGAGGGGAACCTACGAGCAGTACTTC CASSSPGQRGTYEQYF